The 18 T cell receptor beta chains reported below all come from one sample, sequenced in a study of tumor-infiltrating lymphocytes in primary liver carcinoma. Synthesis of TCR beta cDNA was carried out from 450 to 500 ng total RNA with a constant-region primer. Three nested multiplex PCR rounds, a slightly modified ARM-PCR, produced the libraries for TCR beta. In the first two PCR rounds, TRBV1-TRBV30 forward primers were paired with a C-beta reverse primer, and each round lasted roughly 10 cycles. TCRdb reprocessed the multiplex PCR reads with MiXCR, giving one entry per CDR3 protein. This sample has 320,000 or so distinct CDR3 sequences, with 50% to 70% found just once. RNA was extracted from whole blood without cell sorting, alongside germline DNA. Sequenced input: peripheral blood. The receptors come from a man aged 35 to 55 with primary liver carcinoma and hepatitis B virus infection.

The V gene is TRBV29-1, the J gene TRBJ2-3; a weak D match, TRBD1 (6 bases). CDR1 is SQVTM and CDR2 is ANQGSEA in the germline V gene. V lost 4 bases and J lost 2, with 16 bases in between. The CDR3 consists of 15 residues. CDR3 in DNA: TGCAGCGTTGCCCGATCCGGGACAATCACAGATACGCAGTATTTT. Residues: CSVARSGTITDTQYF.

Details on this clonotype: This may stem from a read error, because a much larger clone lies one nucleotide away. Lacking the conserved final phenylalanine or tryptophan, this CDR3 likely reflects a read error. This chain links TRBV6-2 or TRBV6-3 with TRBJ2-1; perhaps TRBD2 as D (6 bases). V was cut by 8 bases and J by 7 bases, with 9 bases left in between. Germline V gene sequence: CDR1 MNHEY, CDR2 SVGEGT. The CDR3 extends over 11 amino acids. The CDR3 is CASRGINEQFV. The CDR3 nucleotides read TGTGCCAGCCGGGGGATTAATGAGCAGTTCGTC.

The rearrangement links TRBV12-3 or TRBV12-4 to TRBJ1-1; no firm D call. Trimming left V 1 base short and J 2 bases short, with 8 bases between. This CDR3 is built from 14 residues. DNA of the CDR3: TGTGCCAGCAGTTTAGAAGGGAGCAACACTGAAGCTTTCTTT. Encoded protein: CASSLEGSNTEAFF.

This clonotype was seen repeatedly, ten times or more. J is TRBJ1-1 and V is TRBV12-3 or TRBV12-4, with 10 bases fitting TRBD1. V lost 7 bases to trimming and J lost 6 bases; unmatched junction nucleotides: 8. The CDR3 length is 14 residues. In nucleotides, the CDR3 is TGTGCCAGCAACCAACGGGACAGGGGACCTGAAGCTTTCTTT. This encodes CASNQRDRGPEAFF.

This clonotype has only one observation. V is TRBV29-1 and J is TRBJ2-5, with D tentatively TRBD1 or TRBD2 (5 bases each). Germline-derived CDR1 and CDR2 are SQVTM and ANQGSEA. The CDR3 consists of 11 residues. CDR3 in amino acids: CGGDAGGTQYF. CDR3 DNA sequence: TGCGGGGGAGATGCAGGAGGGACCCAGTACTTC. The full variable domain, in which reference TRBV29-1 and TRBJ2-5 provide the parts outside the CDR3, is SAVISQKPSRDICQRGTSLTIQCQVDSQVTMMFWYRQQPGQSLTLIATANQGSEATYESGFVIDKFPISRPNLTFSTLTVSNMSPEDSSIYLCGGDAGGTQYFGPGTRLLVL.

This clonotype was observed once. The V gene is TRBV24-1, the J gene TRBJ2-1; 8 nucleotides agree with TRBD2. The CDR3 loop spans 15 amino acids. CDR1 and CDR2 (germline): KGHDR, SFDVKD. Trimming took 9 bases from V and 4 from J; bases not matched to a gene: 10. CDR3 residues: CATPKTSEEYNEQFF. CDR3 bases: TGTGCCACCCCCAAGACTAGCGAGGAATACAATGAGCAGTTCTTC.

Of note for this clonotype: Being one base from a much bigger clone, this may be a read error. This chain joins TRBV4-2 and TRBJ2-5; a possible D gene is TRBD1 (5 bases). CDR3 size: 15 residues. Germline V gene sequence: CDR1 LGHNA, CDR2 YNFKEQ. The CDR3 loop is CASGQAPRAGETQYF. For the CDR3, the DNA is TGTGCCAGCGGCCAAGCCCCTAGAGCAGGGGAGACCCAGTACTTC.

Details on this clonotype: A much larger clonotype is one base distant, so this may be a read error. This CDR3 is CASSDAAWGLNNEQFF. As DNA, the CDR3 is TGTGCCAGCAGTGACGCGGCGTGGGGGCTGAATAATGAGCAGTTCTTC. The chain recombines TRBV6-1 with TRBJ2-1; weak D call: TRBD1 (6 bases). Trimming pared 3 bases from V and 7 bases from J, leaving 19 bases between. The germline V gene encodes CDR1 MNHNS and CDR2 SASEGT. The CDR3 length is 16 residues.

Ten or more counts support this clonotype. The gene calls are TRBV11-3 and TRBJ2-1; D may be TRBD1 or TRBD2 (5 bases each). CDR1 and CDR2 from the germline V gene are SGHNT and YENEEA. The CDR3 sequence is 13 residues long. Trimming pared 4 bases from V and 9 bases from J, leaving 13 bases between. The CDR3 coding sequence is TGTGCCAGCAGCTCAACAGAGGGGAGTGAGCAGTTCTTC. It specifies CASSSTEGSEQFF. Variable domain in full (rest from reference TRBV11-3 and TRBJ2-1): EAGVVQSPRYKIIEKKQPVAFWCNPISGHNTLYWYLQNLGQGPELLIRYENEEAVDDSQLPKDRFSAERLKGVDSTLKIQPAELGDSAVYLCASSSTEGSEQFFGPGTRLTVL.

Remarks on this clonotype: A read error may be the cause here, since a much bigger clone is one base away. The rearrangement uses TRBV29-1 and TRBJ2-3; weak D call: TRBD2 (6 bases). Germline V gene data show CDR1 as SQVTM and CDR2 as ANQGSEA. This CDR3 comprises 14 residues. In DNA, the CDR3 is TGCAGCGTCGCATTCACTAGCAGCACAGATAGGCAGTATTTT. Translated, it gives CSVAFTSSTDRQYF.

This clonotype appeared once. Likely a read error: the CDR3 ends without its conserved phenylalanine or tryptophan. V usage is TRBV28 and J usage is TRBJ1-5; perhaps TRBD1 as D (6 bases). Germline CDR1 MDHEN, CDR2 SYDVKM. This CDR3 has 12 residues. The V gene lost 7 bases and the J gene lost 6 bases, with 10 bases spanning the gap. This chain's CDR3 is CASNIQGQPQHS. In DNA form, the CDR3 reads TGTGCCAGCAACATACAGGGTCAGCCCCAGCATTCT.

The chain couples TRBV5-4 to TRBJ2-5; D perhaps matches TRBD2 (5 bases). The CDR3 is 14 residues long. Trimming left V 6 bases short and J 1 base short, with 13 bases between. The germline V gene encodes CDR1 SGHNT and CDR2 YYREEE (reference sequence). DNA of the CDR3: TGTGCCAGCACGGGGTCAGTGGCCCAAGAGACCCAGTACTTC. Protein sequence: CASTGSVAQETQYF.

Details on this clonotype: A much larger clone lies a single base off, so this may be a read error. The V gene is TRBV11-2, the J gene TRBJ2-5, with D uncertain. CDR1 is SGHAT and CDR2 is FQNNGV in the germline V gene. Trimming stripped 6 bases from V and 8 bases from J, with 16 bases between. The CDR3 covers 13 residues. The CDR3 reads CASRVVGSGTQYF. CDR3 sequence (DNA): TGTGCCAGCAGAGTAGTGGGGTCAGGAACCCAGTACTTC.

The rearrangement joins TRBV6-1 to TRBJ2-7; D gene unclear. Looked up from germline, CDR1 is MNHNS and CDR2 is SASEGT. Trimming removed 7 bases at V and 9 bases at J, with 22 bases between. The CDR3 has 14 amino acids. The CDR3 sequence is CASILQTDRQRQYF. The CDR3 DNA sequence: TGTGCCAGCATCCTCCAGACGGACCGGCAGAGGCAGTACTTC.

This clonotype was found a few times. At one end, the junction sequence differs from germline, possibly due to a read error. The gene calls are TRBV14 and TRBJ1-1; a weak D match, TRBD1 (6 bases). The CDR3 runs to 13 residues. Germline V gene data show CDR1 as SGHDN and CDR2 as FVKESK. The CDR3 DNA reads TGTGCCAGCAGTCACCGGGACCTACGGGGGGCTCTCTTT. It is translated as CASSHRDLRGALF.

Concerning this clonotype itself: The missing conserved phenylalanine or tryptophan at the end of this CDR3 makes a read error likely. The limits of the CDR3 on the DNA are not certain, so only TCRdb's listed CDR3 is given. This chain connects TRBV4-2 to TRBJ2-3; no check of the table's D call, TRBD2, against the DNA was made. The CDR3 contains 17 residues when both ends are counted. Germline values: CDR1 LGHNA, CDR2 YNFKEQ. CDR3 sequence reads: CASSQEASGSKGDTQCI.

A note on this clonotype: A much larger clone sits a single nucleotide away, making a read error possible. The chain employs TRBV6-6 and TRBJ2-2; 9 bases map to TRBD2. This CDR3 contains 15 residues. Germline V gene sequence: CDR1 MNHNY, CDR2 SVGAGI (reference sequence). CDR3 sequence (DNA): TGTGTCAGCAAAATGGGACTAGCCCGGACCGGGGAGCTGTTTTTT. Translated, it gives CVSKMGLARTGELFF.

This chain joins TRBV30 and TRBJ1-4; D not resolved. From germline, CDR1 is GTSNPN and CDR2 SVGIG (reference sequence). V was pared by 0 bases and J by 7 bases, with 9 bases between. The CDR3 is 13 residues long. This CDR3 reads CAWSVIEGEKLFF. The DNA of the CDR3 is TGTGCCTGGAGTGTAATCGAGGGTGAAAAACTGTTTTTT.